Shown below are 7 T cell receptor beta chains from a single sample sequenced in a study of T cells in Graves' hyperthyroidism and ophthalmopathy. The CDR3 regions of TCR beta were amplified from RNA transcripts. HTBI primers drove first-round RT-PCR of the TCR CDR3. TCRdb independently ran MiXCR on the multiplex PCR reads; one entry per CDR3 protein. The table has 35,000 to 45,000 distinct CDR3 sequences, roughly 52% seen once. Sample: blood. Every receptor here comes from a woman aged 45-65 years with Graves' hyperthyroidism that later progressed to Graves' ophthalmopathy.

As to this clonotype: One junction end does not reproduce the germline sequence, and a read error may be involved. This chain joins TRBV5-4 and TRBJ2-7; 9 bases fit TRBD1. Germline V gene sequence: CDR1 SGHNT, CDR2 YYREEE (reference sequence). This CDR3 is built from 15 residues. CDR3: CASSPRDREAYEQCF. The CDR3 region has the DNA TGTGCCAGTAGCCCTCGGGACAGGGAGGCGTACGAGCAGTGCTTC.

This clonotype was counted between two and nine times. This sequence joins TRBV18 and TRBJ2-1; possible D gene TRBD2, 6 bases. Trimming pared 9 bases from V and 2 bases from J, leaving 14 bases between. The germline V gene encodes CDR1 KGHSH and CDR2 LQKENI. This CDR3 is built from 14 residues. The CDR3 DNA reads TGTGCCAGTACCCCCTCTAGCGCCTACAATGAGCAGTTCTTC. Its protein is CASTPSSAYNEQFF. Using reference TRBV18 and TRBJ2-1 for the parts outside the CDR3, the full variable domain is NAGVMQNPRHLVRRRGQEARLRCSPMKGHSHVYWYRQLPEEGLKFMVYLQKENIIDESGMPKERFSAEFPKEGPSILRIQQVVRGDSAAYFCASTPSSAYNEQFFGPGTRLTVL.

This clonotype was seen many times. The chain links TRBV20-1 to TRBJ2-4; 7 positions agree with TRBD1. J was trimmed by 0 bases and V by 6 bases; bases with no gene match: 5. CDR1 is DFQATT, CDR2 SNEGSKA, per germline (reference sequence). The CDR3 is 14 residues long. CDR3 nucleotide sequence: TGCAGTGCAAACAGGGGTATAGCCAAAAACATTCAGTACTTC. Protein sequence: CSANRGIAKNIQYF.

The CDR3 is CASSPERQGRETQYF. The CDR3 DNA follows: TGTGCCAGCAGCCCCGAAAGACAGGGGCGCGAGACCCAGTACTTC. The rearrangement links TRBV4-2 to TRBJ2-5, with 8 nucleotides matching TRBD1. This CDR3 has 15 residues. J gave up 5 bases and V 4 bases, and 9 bases lay outside the gene matches. Germline loops: CDR1 LGHNA, CDR2 YNFKEQ.

The rearrangement joins TRBV7-9 to TRBJ1-6; D not resolved. Per the germline V gene, CDR1 is SEHNR and CDR2 is FQNEAQ (reference sequence). The CDR3 consists of 15 residues. Trimming stripped 0 bases from V and 4 bases from J, with 7 bases between. The chain's CDR3 is CASSLASSYNSPLHF. CDR3 sequence (DNA): TGTGCCAGCAGCTTAGCCAGTTCTTATAATTCACCCCTCCACTTT.

This chain joins TRBV24-1 and TRBJ2-1; 7 nucleotides line up with TRBD2. This CDR3 has 16 amino acids. Germline V gene lookup returns CDR1 KGHDR and CDR2 SFDVKD. V gave up 2 bases and J gave up 5 bases; unmatched junction bases: 8. The CDR3 DNA reads TGTGCCACCAGTGATTCGAGCGGGGAAATGAACAATGAGCAGTTCTTC. This sequence encodes CATSDSSGEMNNEQFF.

This clonotype showed up many times. V and J are TRBV19 and TRBJ1-4, with D hard to call. Germline lookup yields CDR1 LNHDA and CDR2 SQIVND (reference sequence). Trimming left V 5 bases short and J 7 bases short, with 17 bases between. There are 15 residues in the CDR3. This CDR3 reads CASSGPGYGVEKLFF. The CDR3 DNA follows: TGTGCCAGTAGTGGTCCTGGGTATGGTGTTGAAAAACTGTTTTTT.